This is a list of T cell receptor beta chains from one sample in a study of blood T cell repertoires in COVID-19. Only in-frame clones appear in the TCRdb table, and some are missing; sequencing was by immunoSEQ multiplex PCR. Of 490,000 or so clones in the sample, 80% to 90% were seen once. Sequenced: PBMCs or T cells enriched from blood (not recorded which). The receptors were sampled from a woman aged 55-75 years who had recovered from COVID-19. Each CDR3 is given with its conserved first and last residue. D genes are given only for firm matches. Where a row states a size, it is once, few, many or the class of an expanded clone; other rows omit it.

CDR3 length,D gene,V gene,clone size,J gene,CDR3 protein,CDR3 DNA
14,TRBD1,TRBV6-5,-,TRBJ1-3,CASSPDRGPNTIYF,TGTGCCAGCAGCCCAGACAGGGGGCCAAACACCATATATTTT
18,-,TRBV27,-,TRBJ2-5,CASTQFKAPGGGTETQYF,TGTGCCAGCACCCAGTTCAAGGCCCCTGGGGGCGGCACAGAGACCCAGTACTTC
14,TRBD1,TRBV28,-,TRBJ1-2,CASSIGQGKGGYTF,TGTGCCAGCAGTATAGGACAGGGGAAGGGGGGCTACACCTTC
15,TRBD1,TRBV10-3,-,TRBJ1-4,CAISEARGANEKLFF,TGTGCCATCAGTGAGGCCAGGGGGGCTAATGAAAAACTGTTTTTT
13,TRBD1,TRBV3-1/TRBV3-2,-,TRBJ1-2,CASSQGDRGGYTF,TGTGCCAGCAGCCAGGGCGACAGGGGCGGCTACACCTTC
14,-,TRBV6-5,-,TRBJ2-3,CASTSGSHTDTQYF,TGTGCCAGCACCTCAGGCTCCCACACAGATACGCAGTATTTT
15,TRBD1,TRBV10-3,-,TRBJ1-2,CAISDHATGPGGYTF,TGTGCCATCAGTGATCATGCGACAGGGCCAGGGGGCTACACCTTC
14,TRBD2,TRBV5-1,-,TRBJ2-1,CASSLLAGRDEQFF,TGCGCCAGCAGCTTGTTAGCGGGGAGGGATGAGCAGTTCTTC
12,-,TRBV6-5,-,TRBJ2-5,CASSFGFGTQYF,TGTGCCAGCAGTTTCGGGTTTGGGACCCAGTACTTC
15,TRBD1,TRBV10-1,-,TRBJ2-2,CASSEGQVGTGELFF,TGCGCCAGCAGCGAGGGACAGGTGGGCACCGGGGAGCTGTTTTTT
14,TRBD1,TRBV2,-,TRBJ2-3,CASIRTGGTDTQYF,TGTGCCAGCATCCGAACAGGGGGCACAGATACGCAGTATTTT
14,-,TRBV5-1,-,TRBJ1-5,CASSLDNPNQPQHF,TGCGCCAGCAGCTTAGACAATCCCAATCAGCCCCAGCATTTT
19,TRBD2,TRBV12-5,-,TRBJ2-7,CASGLVQAGTSGGSYEQYF,TGTGCTAGTGGTTTGGTACAGGCCGGGACTAGCGGGGGGTCCTACGAGCAGTACTTC
14,-,TRBV9,-,TRBJ1-6,CASSEGLYNSPLHF,TGTGCCAGCAGCGAGGGACTTTATAATTCACCCCTCCACTTT
17,-,TRBV11-3,-,TRBJ2-7,CASSLDSRGSLAYEQYF,TGTGCCAGCAGCTTAGATTCACGAGGAAGCCTCGCCTACGAGCAGTACTTC
14,-,TRBV25-1,-,TRBJ1-1,CASTIGGKNTEAFF,TGTGCCAGCACTATCGGGGGGAAAAACACTGAAGCTTTCTTT
16,-,TRBV5-6,-,TRBJ2-2,CASSLVAVGTPGELFF,TGTGCCAGCAGCCTAGTAGCGGTGGGTACACCGGGGGAGCTGTTTTTT
13,-,TRBV7-2,-,TRBJ1-1,CASSETYNTEAFF,TGTGCCAGCAGCGAGACATATAACACTGAAGCTTTCTTT
14,-,TRBV6-2/TRBV6-3,once,TRBJ2-7,CASSQTVWAYEQYF,TGTGCCAGCAGTCAGACAGTCTGGGCCTACGAGCAGTACTTC
15,TRBD2,TRBV7-2,-,TRBJ2-1,CASSFSSGGGYEQFF,TGTGCCAGCAGCTTTTCTAGCGGGGGGGGCTATGAGCAGTTCTTC
11,-,TRBV6-5,-,TRBJ1-4,CASSYLEKLFF,TGTGCCAGCAGTTACCTCGAAAAACTGTTTTTT
11,-,TRBV29-1,-,TRBJ2-7,CSVEERNEQYF,TGCAGCGTTGAAGAGCGTAACGAGCAGTACTTC
16,-,TRBV21-1,-,TRBJ2-1,CASTQRGGVSYNEQFF,TGTGCCAGCACCCAAAGGGGGGGGGTTTCCTACAATGAGCAGTTCTTC
14,-,TRBV5-4,-,TRBJ2-1,CASSGGSSYNEQFF,TGTGCCAGCAGCGGGGGGAGCTCCTACAATGAGCAGTTCTTC
19,-,TRBV6-1,-,TRBJ1-6,CASSEGSRGALIYNSPLHF,TGTGCCAGCAGTGAAGGTTCACGGGGGGCCCTAATCTATAATTCACCCCTCCACTTT
13,-,TRBV6-5,-,TRBJ1-2,CASSRGADYGYTF,TGTGCCAGCAGTCGGGGGGCCGACTATGGCTACACCTTC
16,TRBD1,TRBV19,-,TRBJ1-1,CASSMQGAPLNTEAFF,TGTGCCAGTAGTATGCAGGGGGCTCCCCTGAACACTGAAGCTTTCTTT
16,-,TRBV5-4,-,TRBJ2-7,CASSHDTGNLPYEQYF,TGTGCCAGCAGCCACGATACAGGGAACCTCCCCTACGAGCAGTACTTC
16,TRBD1,TRBV18,-,TRBJ2-2,CASSPSQGANTGELFF,TGTGCCAGCTCACCCTCACAGGGGGCGAACACCGGGGAGCTGTTTTTT